This T cell receptor beta chain was sequenced during a study of CXCR3-negative and CXCR3-positive naive CD8 T cells. Study-level points and caveats: Similar TRBV-TRBJ gene usage was seen in naive CXCR3-negative and CXCR3-positive cells, but not in memory cells. From TRB CDR3 properties, TCR strength was inferred; surface CD5 did not differ between naive subsets. Memory CD8+ cells had much lower diversity, and both naive subsets had comparably high diversity.

Note on this clonotype: Antigen specificity is unknown.

Triplicate sorts of some 310,000 cells per CD8+ subset. This CDR3 region has 15 residues. The germline V gene has CDR1 SGHAT and CDR2 FQNNGV. UMI labels and 5' RACE were used to prepare the TRB cDNA libraries. TCRdb reprocessed the 5' RACE reads and stores each CDR3 protein as one record, lacking DNA. This sample contains 37,000 or so distinct CDR3 sequences. Sequencing used memory CD8+ T cells from blood. The rearrangement uses TRBV11-2 and TRBJ2-7. The TCR originated in a human donor in good health. Some clones in this sample may be carry-over from other donors' samples. The CDR3: CASSLDRQASYEQYF.